Below are 19 T cell receptor beta chains sequenced from a single sample in a study of shared clonotypes between healthy human individuals. Assay used: immunoSEQ multiplex PCR; TCRdb lists only in-frame clones, some missing. The sample holds about 380,000 clones, 96% seen once. Sequences were obtained from memory CD8+ T cells sorted from blood. Indicated subset: CD45RO+ cells pooled with CCR7-negative TemRA cells. Receptor source: a man under 40 in good health.

The V call is TRBV5-1, the J call TRBJ2-7; TRBD1 aligns across 7 bases. The germline V gene has CDR1 SGHRS and CDR2 YFSETQ. The trim removed 0 bases at V and 3 bases at J, leaving 9 bases unmatched. The CDR3 extends over 16 amino acids. This chain's CDR3 is CASSLEVTGAIYEQYF. The CDR3 DNA sequence: TGCGCCAGCAGCTTGGAGGTCACAGGGGCCATCTACGAGCAGTACTTC. The whole variable domain, remainder taken from reference TRBV5-1 and TRBJ2-7, is KAGVTQTPRYLIKTRGQQVTLSCSPISGHRSVSWYQQTPGQGLQFLFEYFSETQRNKGNFPGRFSGRQFSNSRSEMNVSTLELGDSALYLCASSLEVTGAIYEQYFGPGTRLTVT.

V usage is TRBV7-9 and J usage is TRBJ2-3; 11 nucleotides line up with TRBD2. In germline, CDR1 is SEHNR, CDR2 FQNEAQ (reference sequence). The length of the CDR3 is 17 residues. Trimming removed 5 bases from V and 2 bases from J; junction bases left unmatched: 9. The CDR3 sequence is CASSPRLAGSYTDTQYF. DNA for the CDR3: TGTGCCAGCAGCCCACGACTAGCGGGATCTTACACAGATACGCAGTATTTT.

The chain has TRBV11-2 and TRBJ2-5, with D uncertain. The CDR3 consists of 12 residues. Germline-derived CDR1 and CDR2 are SGHAT and FQNNGV. The ends were cut back, 1 base at V and 4 bases at J, with 4 bases in the middle. This chain's CDR3 is CASSLAGETQYF. The CDR3 nucleotides are TGTGCCAGCAGCTTAGCGGGAGAGACCCAGTACTTC.

J is TRBJ2-1 and V is TRBV9, with TRBD2 identical over 8 bases. The germline gives CDR1 SGDLS, CDR2 YYNGEE. The CDR3 totals 14 residues. V lost 0 bases and J lost 10; bases outside the gene matches: 6. The CDR3 loop is CASSVAREGPEQFF. The CDR3 nucleotides read TGTGCCAGCAGCGTAGCCCGGGAGGGCCCCGAGCAGTTCTTC.

The rearrangement joins TRBV9 to TRBJ2-1; no definite D call. Germline V gives CDR1 SGDLS, CDR2 YYNGEE. The CDR3 sequence is 11 residues long. Trimming pared 3 bases from V and 5 bases from J, leaving 3 bases between. The CDR3: CASSENNEQFF. The DNA for the CDR3 is TGTGCCAGCAGCGAAAACAATGAGCAGTTCTTC.

The chain is built from TRBV6-6 and TRBJ2-6, with 7 bases lining up with TRBD1. Looked up from germline, CDR1 is MNHNY and CDR2 is SVGAGI (reference sequence). After removal of 5 bases from V and 0 bases from J, the junction contained 4 bases not matched to a gene. The CDR3 runs 16 residues. The CDR3 loop is CASSRDSFSGANVLTF. The CDR3 DNA is TGTGCCAGCAGTAGGGACAGCTTCTCTGGGGCCAACGTCCTGACTTTC.

The chain employs TRBV28 and TRBJ2-7; maybe TRBD2 (6 bases). With 3 bases removed from V and 1 base from J, the gap between germline ends came to 13 bases. This CDR3 has 15 amino acids. Germline V gene sequence: CDR1 MDHEN, CDR2 SYDVKM. CDR3 amino acids: CASSFPSGESYEQYF. The CDR3 DNA reads TGTGCCAGCAGTTTTCCTTCGGGGGAGTCCTACGAGCAGTACTTC.

The chain employs TRBV6-1 and TRBJ2-2, with 9 bases identical to TRBD1. Germline CDR1 MNHNS, CDR2 SASEGT. The CDR3 is 15 amino acids. J lost 4 bases, V lost 6 bases, and 6 bases had no gene match. The CDR3 region is CASREGTGFTGELFF. The CDR3, as DNA: TGTGCCAGCAGAGAGGGGACAGGGTTCACCGGGGAGCTGTTTTTT.

The chain joins TRBV27 to TRBJ2-4, with TRBD2 identical over 16 bases. The CDR3 contains 17 residues. V was clipped by 6 bases and J by 8 bases; unmatched bases: 10. Germline loops: CDR1 MNHEY, CDR2 SMNVEV (reference sequence). The CDR3 nucleotides are TGTGCCAGCAGCCGGGGGACTAGCGGGAGGGCGAACGACATTCAGTACTTC. It encodes CASSRGTSGRANDIQYF.

This sequence joins TRBV11-3 and TRBJ2-1; 8 bases agree with TRBD2. The CDR3 runs 15 residues. Per germline, CDR1 SGHNT and CDR2 YENEEA. V was clipped by 5 bases and J by 5 bases; unmatched bases: 8. As DNA, the CDR3 is TGTGCCAGCAGCGTGAGCGGGAGAGAGAACAATGAGCAGTTCTTC. This encodes CASSVSGRENNEQFF.

The rearrangement uses TRBV5-5 and TRBJ2-7; 9 positions agree with TRBD1. J was trimmed by 2 bases and V by 4 bases; bases with no gene match: 4. This CDR3 is 14 amino acids long. The germline V gene has CDR1 SGHKS and CDR2 YYEKEE (reference sequence). The CDR3 nucleotides read TGTGCCAGCAGCCCGGGACAGGGACCCTACGAGCAGTACTTC. It encodes CASSPGQGPYEQYF.

The genes are TRBV28 and TRBJ2-3, with TRBD1 identical over 9 bases. Germline loops: CDR1 MDHEN, CDR2 SYDVKM. V shed 7 bases and J 1 base; nucleotides not matched to a gene: 12. CDR3 length: 17 amino acids. CDR3 sequence (DNA): TGTGCCAGCACTCCGCTTTCCCGGACAGGGGGCACAGATACGCAGTATTTT. The encoded protein is CASTPLSRTGGTDTQYF.

V and J are TRBV19 and TRBJ2-7; 12 bases are a match to TRBD2. This CDR3 comprises 17 residues. V gave up 5 bases and J gave up 0 bases; unmatched junction bases: 8. In germline, CDR1 is LNHDA, CDR2 SQIVND (reference sequence). CDR3 DNA sequence: TGTGCCAGTAGTCCCGGACTAGCGGGGCGGTTCTCCTACGAGCAGTACTTC. Protein product: CASSPGLAGRFSYEQYF.

The chain uses TRBV4-2 and TRBJ2-5; D is unclear. Germline V gives CDR1 LGHNA, CDR2 YNFKEQ. Trimming took off 4 bases at V and 5 bases at J, with 11 bases between the two ends. There are 13 residues in the CDR3. CDR3 sequence (DNA): TGTGCCAGCAGCCCACCTGGAAGGGAGACCCAGTACTTC. This encodes CASSPPGRETQYF.

The J gene is TRBJ1-2, the V gene TRBV28, with 7 bases fitting TRBD1. This CDR3 is built from 17 residues. Germline loops: CDR1 MDHEN, CDR2 SYDVKM. Trimming cost V 2 bases and J 4 bases; bases outside gene matches: 13. CDR3 sequence (DNA): TGTGCCAGCAGTTTAGTAGGGGGCCCTGACATTTCCTATGGCTACACCTTC. This sequence encodes CASSLVGGPDISYGYTF.

This clone was seen once. The chain uses TRBV27 and TRBJ2-7; no clear D. Trimming stripped 1 base from V and 3 bases from J, with 4 bases between. Germline assignment: CDR1 MNHEY and CDR2 SMNVEV (reference sequence). This CDR3 contains 12 residues. The CDR3 loop is CASSLFCYEQYF. The CDR3 DNA sequence: TGTGCCAGCAGTTTATTCTGCTACGAGCAGTACTTC.

V gene TRBV11-2 combines with J gene TRBJ1-5, with a tentative D call TRBD1 (5 bases). The CDR3 has 13 residues. V was shortened by 3 bases and J by 5 bases, with 8 bases between the two germline ends. From germline, CDR1 is SGHAT and CDR2 FQNNGV. CDR3 loop: CASSFGGDQPQHF. The CDR3 bases are TGTGCCAGCAGCTTTGGGGGGGATCAGCCCCAGCATTTT.

The chain employs TRBV28 and TRBJ1-4; D is uncertain. This CDR3 region has 13 residues. In germline, CDR1 is MDHEN, CDR2 SYDVKM. Deletions cut 8 bases from V and 3 bases from J, with 10 bases between. As DNA, the CDR3 is TGTGCCAGCCTTCACGGGTCTAATGAAAAACTGTTTTTT. It yields the protein CASLHGSNEKLFF.

This chain joins TRBV5-1 and TRBJ2-7, with 12 nucleotides matching TRBD1. Germline loops: CDR1 SGHRS, CDR2 YFSETQ. V lost 0 bases and J lost 4; bases outside the gene matches: 5. The CDR3 runs 16 residues. The CDR3 bases are TGCGCCAGCAGCTTGGTGGGGGACAGGGGGCGTTACGAGCAGTACTTC. Its protein product is CASSLVGDRGRYEQYF.